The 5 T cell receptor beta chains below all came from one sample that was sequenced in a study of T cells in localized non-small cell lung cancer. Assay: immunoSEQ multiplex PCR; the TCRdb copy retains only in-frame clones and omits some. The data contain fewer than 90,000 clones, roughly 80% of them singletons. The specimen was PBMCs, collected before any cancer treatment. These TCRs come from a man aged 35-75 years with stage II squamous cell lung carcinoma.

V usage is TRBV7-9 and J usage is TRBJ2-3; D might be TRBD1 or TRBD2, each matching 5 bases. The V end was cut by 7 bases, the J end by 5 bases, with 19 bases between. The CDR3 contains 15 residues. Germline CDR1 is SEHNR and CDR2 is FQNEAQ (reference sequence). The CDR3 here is CASTPRGVLGDTQYF. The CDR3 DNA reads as TGTGCCAGCACCCCCCGGGGCGTTTTAGGAGATACGCAGTATTTT.

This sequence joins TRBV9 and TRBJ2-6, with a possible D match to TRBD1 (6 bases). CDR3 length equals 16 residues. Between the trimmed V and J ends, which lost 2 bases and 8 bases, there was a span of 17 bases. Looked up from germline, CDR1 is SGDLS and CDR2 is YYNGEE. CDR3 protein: CASSVLTGYVTNVLTF. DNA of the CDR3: TGTGCCAGCAGCGTTCTGACAGGATATGTCACCAACGTCCTGACTTTC.

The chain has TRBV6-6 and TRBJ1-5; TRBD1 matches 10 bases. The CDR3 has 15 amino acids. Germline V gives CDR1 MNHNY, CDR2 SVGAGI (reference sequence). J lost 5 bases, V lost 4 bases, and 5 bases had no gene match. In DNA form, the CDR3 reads TGTGCCAGCAGTTCAGGGGACAGGGGACATCAGCCCCAGCATTTT. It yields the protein CASSSGDRGHQPQHF.

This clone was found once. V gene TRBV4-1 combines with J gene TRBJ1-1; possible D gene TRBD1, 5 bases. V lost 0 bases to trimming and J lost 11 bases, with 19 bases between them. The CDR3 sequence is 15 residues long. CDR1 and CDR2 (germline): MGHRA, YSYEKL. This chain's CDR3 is CASSQDGALWDNAFF. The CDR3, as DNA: TGCGCCAGCAGCCAAGATGGGGCCCTTTGGGATAATGCTTTCTTT.

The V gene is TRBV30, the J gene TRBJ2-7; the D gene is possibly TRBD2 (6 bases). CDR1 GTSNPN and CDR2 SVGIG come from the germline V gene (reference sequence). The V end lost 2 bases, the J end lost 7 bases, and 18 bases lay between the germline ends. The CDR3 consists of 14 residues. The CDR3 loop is CAWSRDSRVGEQYF. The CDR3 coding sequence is TGTGCCTGGAGTCGGGACTCTCGGGTGGGGGAGCAGTACTTC. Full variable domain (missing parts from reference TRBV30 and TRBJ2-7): SQTIHQWPATLVQPVGSPLSLECTVEGTSNPNLYWYRQAAGRGLQLLFYSVGIGQISSEVPQNLSASRPQDRQFILSSKKLLLSDSGFYLCAWSRDSRVGEQYFGPGTRLTVT.